The 25 T cell receptor beta chains listed next were all sequenced from one sample in a study of T cell changes during pregnancy in multiple sclerosis. Some clones are missing from TCRdb's copy, which holds only in-frame ones; the method was immunoSEQ multiplex PCR. The sample has 30,000 to 40,000 clones; 70% to 90% are singletons. This material consisted of CD8+ T cells from peripheral blood mononuclear cells, taken in the third trimester of pregnancy. The receptor set was obtained from a female donor with multiple sclerosis, enrolled in a pregnancy study.

V gene TRBV5-5 combines with J gene TRBJ1-6; 10 bases line up with TRBD1. The CDR3 is 19 residues long. Germline V gives CDR1 SGHKS, CDR2 YYEKEE (reference sequence). Trimming at V came to 0 bases and at J to 3 bases, leaving 9 bases not matched to a gene. This CDR3 reads CASSLGDRGPAYYNSPLHF. DNA of the CDR3: TGTGCCAGCAGCTTGGGGGACAGGGGCCCCGCTTACTATAATTCACCCCTCCACTTT. The full variable domain, in which reference TRBV5-5 and TRBJ1-6 provide the parts outside the CDR3, is DAGVTQSPTHLIKTRGQQVTLRCSPISGHKSVSWYQQVLGQGPQFIFQYYEKEERGRGNFPDRFSARQFPNYSSELNVNALLLGDSALYLCASSLGDRGPAYYNSPLHFGNGTRLTVT.

The V call is TRBV2, the J call TRBJ2-7; 8 bases are a match to TRBD1. V was clipped by 8 bases and J by 0 bases; unmatched bases: 6. This CDR3 region has 14 residues. The V gene's germline CDR1 is SNHLY and CDR2 FYNNEI. CDR3 amino acids: CASWDRLSSYEQYF. In nucleotides, the CDR3 is TGTGCCAGCTGGGACAGGCTTAGCTCCTACGAGCAGTACTTC.

V and J are TRBV5-1 and TRBJ2-3; TRBD2 is a possible D gene (6 bases). The CDR3 contains 17 residues. CDR1 and CDR2 (germline): SGHRS, YFSETQ. V lost 3 bases, J lost 5 bases, and 22 bases lay in between. CDR3 region: CASSSGLPHGVRDTQYF. The CDR3, as DNA: TGCGCCAGCAGCTCCGGACTACCCCATGGGGTACGAGATACGCAGTATTTT.

The V and J genes are TRBV30 and TRBJ1-2, with a tentative D call TRBD1 (6 bases). The ends were cut back, 3 bases at V and 4 bases at J, with 15 bases in the middle. CDR1 is GTSNPN and CDR2 is SVGIG in the germline V gene (reference sequence). The length of the CDR3 is 14 residues. CDR3 amino acids: CAWRPRDILYGYTF. CDR3 nucleotide sequence: TGTGCCTGGAGGCCCCGGGACATCCTCTATGGCTACACCTTC.

The table lists this clone with a count of one. This chain joins TRBV5-1 and TRBJ1-2, with D perhaps matching TRBD1 (5 bases). The CDR3 covers 15 residues. Per the germline V gene, CDR1 is SGHRS and CDR2 is YFSETQ. Trimming stripped 5 bases from V and 6 bases from J, with 20 bases between. CDR3 amino acids: CASRRDGAGGDGYTF. The CDR3 DNA reads as TGCGCCAGCAGGAGGGACGGGGCAGGAGGGGATGGCTACACCTTC.

This clone was seen a single time. The chain recombines TRBV5-5 with TRBJ2-1; 9 bases line up with TRBD1. Per the germline V gene, CDR1 is SGHKS and CDR2 is YYEKEE (reference sequence). V was pared by 2 bases and J by 5 bases, with 8 bases of the junction left unmatched. The CDR3 covers 16 residues. CDR3 DNA sequence: TGTGCCAGCAGCTTTAGGGGACAGGGTCTCGACAATGAGCAGTTCTTC. Its translation is CASSFRGQGLDNEQFF.

The chain couples TRBV29-1 to TRBJ2-1; D remains ambiguous. The CDR3 loop spans 15 amino acids. Between the trimmed V and J ends, which lost 6 bases and 0 bases, there was a span of 15 bases. Germline lookup yields CDR1 SQVTM and CDR2 ANQGSEA. The CDR3 region is CSVRLQSSSYNEQFF. The CDR3 region has the DNA TGCAGCGTCCGGTTGCAATCTAGCTCCTACAATGAGCAGTTCTTC.

The V gene is TRBV10-3, the J gene TRBJ2-1, with 8 bases aligning to TRBD1. V shed 10 bases and J 6 bases; nucleotides not matched to a gene: 11. This CDR3 is built from 14 residues. Germline V CDR1 and CDR2: ENHRY, SYGVKD. CDR3 sequence reads: CATSGQGLRNEQFF. The CDR3 DNA follows: TGTGCCACTTCAGGACAGGGTTTGCGCAATGAGCAGTTCTTC.

This chain connects TRBV5-5 to TRBJ1-6; 7 nucleotides align to TRBD1. This CDR3 spans 14 amino acids. The germline V gene has CDR1 SGHKS and CDR2 YYEKEE (reference sequence). With V trimmed by 5 bases and J by 5 bases, 4 bases remained unmatched. CDR3 amino acids: CASRSTGDNSPLHF. The DNA for the CDR3 is TGTGCCAGCAGATCCACAGGGGATAATTCACCCCTCCACTTT.

The chain is built from TRBV6-1 and TRBJ1-2, with no clear D. This CDR3 spans 15 amino acids. Germline-derived CDR1 and CDR2 are MNHNS and SASEGT. Trimming left V 2 bases short and J 4 bases short, with 14 bases between. CDR3 sequence: CASSELLVTFYGYTF. CDR3 sequence (DNA): TGTGCCAGCAGTGAACTGCTAGTTACATTCTATGGCTACACCTTC.

The chain carries TRBV4-1 and TRBJ1-5, with D possibly matching TRBD1 (5 bases). The CDR3 totals 13 residues. CDR1 is MGHRA and CDR2 is YSYEKL in the germline V gene. V was clipped by 3 bases and J by 7 bases, with 10 bases between them. In DNA, the CDR3 is TGCGCCAGCAGCCACAGGGTTAGGCAGCCCCAGCATTTT. Translation: CASSHRVRQPQHF.

CDR3 loop: CASSYGQGPYNEQFF. CDR3 DNA: TGCGCCAGCAGCTACGGACAGGGCCCCTACAATGAGCAGTTCTTC. The rearrangement uses TRBV5-1 and TRBJ2-1, with 8 bases matching TRBD1. Germline loops: CDR1 SGHRS, CDR2 YFSETQ. This CDR3 contains 15 residues. V lost 3 bases and J lost 2; bases outside the gene matches: 4. The complete variable domain, with remaining parts taken from reference TRBV5-1 and TRBJ2-1, reads KAGVTQTPRYLIKTRGQQVTLSCSPISGHRSVSWYQQTPGQGLQFLFEYFSETQRNKGNFPGRFSGRQFSNSRSEMNVSTLELGDSALYLCASSYGQGPYNEQFFGPGTRLTVL.

This rearrangement joins TRBV19 to TRBJ2-3; a weak D match, TRBD2 (6 bases). V shed 9 bases and J shed 1 base, with 17 bases lying between them. The V gene's germline CDR1 is LNHDA and CDR2 SQIVND (reference sequence). The CDR3 runs to 15 residues. The CDR3 protein is CASRDSPLGTDTQYF. Here the CDR3 DNA reads TGTGCCAGCCGGGACTCACCTTTGGGCACAGATACGCAGTATTTT.

The chain couples TRBV28 to TRBJ1-1, with D tentatively TRBD1 (5 bases). Per germline, CDR1 MDHEN and CDR2 SYDVKM. This CDR3 has 15 amino acids. Trimming pared 10 bases from V and 5 bases from J, leaving 23 bases between. The CDR3 DNA is TGTGCCACAACAGGATTAGTTGGCTACGAGACTGAAGCTTTCTTT. Protein product: CATTGLVGYETEAFF. The full variable domain, in which reference TRBV28 and TRBJ1-1 provide the parts outside the CDR3, is DVKVTQSSRYLVKRTGEKVFLECVQDMDHENMFWYRQDPGLGLRLIYFSYDVKMKEKGDIPEGYSVSREKKERFSLILESASTNQTSMYLCATTGLVGYETEAFFGQGTRLTVV.

J is TRBJ1-1 and V is TRBV5-6; D not certain. Germline values: CDR1 SGHDT, CDR2 YYEEEE. The CDR3 runs 14 residues. Trimming cost V 5 bases and J 5 bases, with 16 bases left between them. The CDR3 region is CASRGEAGGTEAFF. CDR3 coding DNA: TGTGCCAGCAGGGGCGAAGCAGGAGGAACTGAAGCTTTCTTT.

The CDR3 nucleotides are TGTGCCTGGAATCTCCCCGAGGTTGGCTACACCTTC. Translating it yields CAWNLPEVGYTF. V and J are TRBV30 and TRBJ1-2; D unclear. The length of the CDR3 is 12 residues. Germline V gene sequence: CDR1 GTSNPN, CDR2 SVGIG (reference sequence). Trimming pared 4 bases from V and 7 bases from J, leaving 13 bases between.

The chain couples TRBV5-1 to TRBJ1-4; the D gene is possibly TRBD1 (6 bases). Between the trimmed V and J ends, which lost 3 bases and 2 bases, there was a span of 8 bases. CDR1 and CDR2 (germline): SGHRS, YFSETQ. CDR3 size: 14 residues. The CDR3 protein is CASSYGQTNEKLFF. The CDR3 bases are TGCGCCAGCAGCTACGGACAGACTAATGAAAAACTGTTTTTT.

The rearrangement joins TRBV9 to TRBJ2-2, with TRBD2 matching 14 bases. Germline V gives CDR1 SGDLS, CDR2 YYNGEE. This CDR3 has 19 residues. V lost 0 bases, J lost 0 bases, and 4 bases stayed unmatched. The CDR3 spells CASSVEGLAGVPNTGELFF. The CDR3 DNA reads TGTGCCAGCAGCGTAGAGGGACTAGCGGGGGTTCCGAACACCGGGGAGCTGTTTTTT. Supplemented by reference TRBV9 and TRBJ2-2, the full variable domain reads DSGVTQTPKHLITATGQRVTLRCSPRSGDLSVYWYQQSLDQGLQFLIQYYNGEERAKGNILERFSAQQFPDLHSELNLSSLELGDSALYFCASSVEGLAGVPNTGELFFGEGSRLTVL.

The chain joins TRBV30 to TRBJ2-7; 10 positions match TRBD1. V lost 0 bases and J lost 3; bases outside the gene matches: 11. Germline V gene data show CDR1 as GTSNPN and CDR2 as SVGIG (reference sequence). This CDR3 has 17 amino acids. The chain's CDR3 is CAWSVRVGGTGDYEQYF. CDR3 in DNA: TGTGCCTGGAGTGTACGGGTTGGGGGGACAGGGGACTACGAGCAGTACTTC.

This clone turned up a few times. The chain combines TRBV7-9 with TRBJ2-1; no reliable D call. CDR1 SEHNR and CDR2 FQNEAQ come from the germline V gene (reference sequence). CDR3 length: 13 residues. Trimming left V 1 base short and J 4 bases short, with 5 bases between. CDR3: CASSLVGYNEQFF. CDR3 coding DNA: TGTGCCAGCAGCTTAGTCGGGTACAATGAGCAGTTCTTC.

The rearrangement links TRBV7-8 to TRBJ2-5, with D hard to call. V lost 1 base to trimming and J lost 4 bases, with 4 bases between them. This CDR3 spans 12 amino acids. The germline V gene encodes CDR1 SGHVS and CDR2 FQNEAQ. CDR3 nucleotides: TGTGCCAGCAGCTTAGATCGAGAGACCCAGTACTTC. Translated: CASSLDRETQYF.

DNA for the CDR3: TGCAGCGTTGCTTTAGGGGTGACTGAAGCTTTCTTT. The encoded protein is CSVALGVTEAFF. The J gene is TRBJ1-1, the V gene TRBV29-1; D might be TRBD1 (5 bases). Germline CDR1 is SQVTM and CDR2 is ANQGSEA. This CDR3 is built from 12 residues. Between the trimmed V and J ends, which lost 4 bases and 5 bases, there was a span of 11 bases.

This sequence joins TRBV18 and TRBJ1-2; no clear D gene. Germline CDR1 KGHSH, CDR2 LQKENI. This CDR3 has 16 residues. With 3 bases removed from V and 8 bases from J, the gap between germline ends came to 22 bases. CDR3 DNA: TGTGCCAGCTCACCGTTCGAGGCGAATCTAGGAGTGGGCTACACCTTC. Its protein product is CASSPFEANLGVGYTF.

The J gene is TRBJ2-5, the V gene TRBV7-9, with 11 bases fitting TRBD2. Germline CDR1 SEHNR, CDR2 FQNEAQ (reference sequence). The CDR3 extends over 14 amino acids. V dropped 5 bases and J dropped 3; count of bases not matched to a gene: 2. CDR3 region: CASSLSGGEETQYF. DNA for the CDR3: TGTGCCAGCAGCCTTAGCGGGGGGGAAGAGACCCAGTACTTC.

The chain uses TRBV4-1 and TRBJ2-5; 8 bases map to TRBD2. CDR1 is MGHRA, CDR2 YSYEKL, per germline. V gave up 0 bases and J gave up 4 bases; unmatched junction bases: 13. The length of the CDR3 is 18 residues. The CDR3 sequence is CASSQELAGIRVGETQYF. The CDR3 bases are TGCGCCAGCAGCCAAGAGTTAGCGGGGATCAGGGTAGGAGAGACCCAGTACTTC.